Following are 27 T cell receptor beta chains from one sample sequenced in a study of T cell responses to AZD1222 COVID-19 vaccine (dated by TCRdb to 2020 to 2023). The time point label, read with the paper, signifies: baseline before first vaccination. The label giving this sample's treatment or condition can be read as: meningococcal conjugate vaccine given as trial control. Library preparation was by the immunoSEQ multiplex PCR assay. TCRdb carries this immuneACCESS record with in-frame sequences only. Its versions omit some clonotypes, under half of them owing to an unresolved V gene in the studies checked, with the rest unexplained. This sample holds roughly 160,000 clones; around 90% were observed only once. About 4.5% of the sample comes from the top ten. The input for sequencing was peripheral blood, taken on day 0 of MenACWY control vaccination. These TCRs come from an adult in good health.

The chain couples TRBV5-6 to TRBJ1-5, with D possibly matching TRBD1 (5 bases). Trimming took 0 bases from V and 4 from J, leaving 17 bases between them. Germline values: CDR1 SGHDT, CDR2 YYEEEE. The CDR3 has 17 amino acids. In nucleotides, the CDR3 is TGTGCCAGCAGCTTGGCCCATTACGTGGGACCGAATCAGCCCCAGCATTTT. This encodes CASSLAHYVGPNQPQHF.

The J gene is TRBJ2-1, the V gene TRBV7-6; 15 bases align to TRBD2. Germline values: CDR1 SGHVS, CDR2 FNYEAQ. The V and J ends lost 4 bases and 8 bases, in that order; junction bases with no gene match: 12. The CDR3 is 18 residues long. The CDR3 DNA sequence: TGTGCCAGCAGCTCCACCGGGACTAGCGGGAGGTCGTCAGATGAGCAGTTCTTC. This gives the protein CASSSTGTSGRSSDEQFF.

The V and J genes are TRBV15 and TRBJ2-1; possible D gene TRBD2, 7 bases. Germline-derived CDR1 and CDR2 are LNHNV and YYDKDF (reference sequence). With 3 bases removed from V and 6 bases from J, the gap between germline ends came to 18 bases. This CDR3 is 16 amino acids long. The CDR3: CATSRRGGILVNEQFF. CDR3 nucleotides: TGTGCCACCAGCAGGAGGGGGGGGATTTTGGTCAATGAGCAGTTCTTC. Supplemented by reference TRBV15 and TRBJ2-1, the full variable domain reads DAMVIQNPRYQVTQFGKPVTLSCSQTLNHNVMYWYQQKSSQAPKLLFHYYDKDFNNEADTPDNFQSRRPNTSFCFLDIRSPGLGDTAMYLCATSRRGGILVNEQFFGPGTRLTVL.

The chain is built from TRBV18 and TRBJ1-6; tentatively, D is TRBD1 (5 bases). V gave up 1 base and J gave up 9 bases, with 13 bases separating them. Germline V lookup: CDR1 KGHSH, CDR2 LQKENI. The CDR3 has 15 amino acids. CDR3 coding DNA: TGTGCCAGCTCACCACTCGACAGTTATGGTTCACCCCTCCACTTT. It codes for CASSPLDSYGSPLHF.

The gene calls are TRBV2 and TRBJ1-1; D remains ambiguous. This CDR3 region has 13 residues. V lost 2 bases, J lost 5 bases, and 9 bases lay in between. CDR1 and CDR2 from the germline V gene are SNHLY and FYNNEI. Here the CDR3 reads CASSEQLGTEAFF. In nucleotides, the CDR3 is TGTGCCAGCAGTGAACAGCTGGGGACTGAAGCTTTCTTT.

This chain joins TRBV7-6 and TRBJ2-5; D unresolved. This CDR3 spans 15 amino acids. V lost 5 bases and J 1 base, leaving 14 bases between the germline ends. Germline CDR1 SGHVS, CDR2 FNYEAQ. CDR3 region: CASSPSVLAQETQYF. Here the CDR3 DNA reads TGTGCCAGCAGCCCTTCGGTACTGGCCCAAGAGACCCAGTACTTC. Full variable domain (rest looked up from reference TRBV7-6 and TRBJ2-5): GAGVSQSPRYKVTKRGQDVALRCDPISGHVSLYWYRQALGQGPEFLTYFNYEAQQDKSGLPNDRFSAERPEGSISTLTIQRTEQRDSAMYRCASSPSVLAQETQYFGPGTRLLVL.

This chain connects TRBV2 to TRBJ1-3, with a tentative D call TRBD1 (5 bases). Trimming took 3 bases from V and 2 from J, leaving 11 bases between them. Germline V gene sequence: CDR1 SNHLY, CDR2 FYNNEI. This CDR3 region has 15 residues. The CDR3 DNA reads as TGTGCCAGCAGTGACCCGGGGGTAGCTGGAAACACCATATATTTT. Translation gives CASSDPGVAGNTIYF.

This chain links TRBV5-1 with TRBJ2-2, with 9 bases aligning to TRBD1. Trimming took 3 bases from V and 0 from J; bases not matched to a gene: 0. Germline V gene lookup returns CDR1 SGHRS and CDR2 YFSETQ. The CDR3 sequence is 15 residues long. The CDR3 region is CASSWDRANTGELFF. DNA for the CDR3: TGCGCCAGCAGCTGGGACAGGGCGAACACCGGGGAGCTGTTTTTT. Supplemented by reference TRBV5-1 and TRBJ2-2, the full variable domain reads KAGVTQTPRYLIKTRGQQVTLSCSPISGHRSVSWYQQTPGQGLQFLFEYFSETQRNKGNFPGRFSGRQFSNSRSEMNVSTLELGDSALYLCASSWDRANTGELFFGEGSRLTVL.

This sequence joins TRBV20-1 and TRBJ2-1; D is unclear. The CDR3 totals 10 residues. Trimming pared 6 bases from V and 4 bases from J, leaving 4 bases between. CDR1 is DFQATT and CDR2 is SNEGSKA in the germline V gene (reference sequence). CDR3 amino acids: CSAPYNEQFF. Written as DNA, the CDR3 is TGCAGTGCGCCGTACAATGAGCAGTTCTTC.

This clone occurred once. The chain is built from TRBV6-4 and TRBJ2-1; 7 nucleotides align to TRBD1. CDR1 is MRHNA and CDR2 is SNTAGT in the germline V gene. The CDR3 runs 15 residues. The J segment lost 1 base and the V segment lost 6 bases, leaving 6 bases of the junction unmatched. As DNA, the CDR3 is TGTGCCAGCAGCGCGGACAGGCGGTCCTACAATGAGCAGTTCTTC. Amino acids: CASSADRRSYNEQFF.

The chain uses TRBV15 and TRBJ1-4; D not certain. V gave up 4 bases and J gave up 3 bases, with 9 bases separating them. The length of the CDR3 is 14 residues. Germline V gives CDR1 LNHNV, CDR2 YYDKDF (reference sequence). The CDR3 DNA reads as TGTGCCACCAGCACCAAGACACCTAATGAAAAACTGTTTTTT. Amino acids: CATSTKTPNEKLFF.

The CDR3 DNA follows: TGCGCCAGCAGCTTGGTCGGGGCAGATTCCCTCGAGCAGTACTTC. Translation: CASSLVGADSLEQYF. The chain links TRBV5-1 to TRBJ2-7, with D tentatively TRBD1 or TRBD2 (5 bases each). The CDR3 runs 15 residues. CDR1 and CDR2 (germline): SGHRS, YFSETQ. The V end was cut by 0 bases, the J end by 6 bases, with 16 bases between.

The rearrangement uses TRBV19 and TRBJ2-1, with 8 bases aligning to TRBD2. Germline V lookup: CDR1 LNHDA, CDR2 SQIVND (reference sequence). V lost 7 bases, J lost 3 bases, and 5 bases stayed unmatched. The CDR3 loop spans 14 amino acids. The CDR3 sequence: CASKVLADYNEQFF. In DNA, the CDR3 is TGTGCCAGTAAGGTACTAGCGGACTACAATGAGCAGTTCTTC.

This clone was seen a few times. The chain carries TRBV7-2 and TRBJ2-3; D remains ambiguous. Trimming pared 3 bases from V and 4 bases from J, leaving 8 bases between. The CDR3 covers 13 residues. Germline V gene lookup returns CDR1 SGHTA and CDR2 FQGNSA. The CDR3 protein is CASSFGRADTQYF. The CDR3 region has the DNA TGTGCCAGCAGCTTCGGGCGCGCAGATACGCAGTATTTT.

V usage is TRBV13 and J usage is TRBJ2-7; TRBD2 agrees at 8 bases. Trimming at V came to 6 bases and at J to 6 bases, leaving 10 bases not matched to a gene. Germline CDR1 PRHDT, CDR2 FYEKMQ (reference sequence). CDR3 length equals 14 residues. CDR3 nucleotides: TGTGCCAGCAGACGTAGCGGGACCTCCGGCGAGCAGTACTTC. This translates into CASRRSGTSGEQYF. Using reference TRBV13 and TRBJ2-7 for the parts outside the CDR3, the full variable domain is AAGVIQSPRHLIKEKRETATLKCYPIPRHDTVYWYQQGPGQDPQFLISFYEKMQSDKGSIPDRFSAQQFSDYHSELNMSSLELGDSALYFCASRRSGTSGEQYFGPGTRLTVT.

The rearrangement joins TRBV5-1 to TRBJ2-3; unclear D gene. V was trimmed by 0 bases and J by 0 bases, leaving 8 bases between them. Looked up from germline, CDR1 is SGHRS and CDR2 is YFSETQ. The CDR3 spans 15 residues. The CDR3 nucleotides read TGCGCCAGCAGCTTGGTCCCAGCGAGCACAGATACGCAGTATTTT. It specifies CASSLVPASTDTQYF.

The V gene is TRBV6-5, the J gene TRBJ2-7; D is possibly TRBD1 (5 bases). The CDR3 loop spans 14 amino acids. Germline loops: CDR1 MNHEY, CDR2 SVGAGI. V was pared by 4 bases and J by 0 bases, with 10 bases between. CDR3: CASSSVDSSYEQYF. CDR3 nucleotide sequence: TGTGCCAGCAGTTCTGTAGACAGCTCCTACGAGCAGTACTTC.

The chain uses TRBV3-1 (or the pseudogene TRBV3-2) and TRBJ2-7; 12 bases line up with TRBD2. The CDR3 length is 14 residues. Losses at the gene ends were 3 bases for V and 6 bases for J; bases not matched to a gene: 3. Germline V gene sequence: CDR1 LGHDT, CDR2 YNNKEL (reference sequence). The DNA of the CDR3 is TGTGCCAGCAGCCATCCGGGACTAGCGGGCGAGCAGTACTTC. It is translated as CASSHPGLAGEQYF.

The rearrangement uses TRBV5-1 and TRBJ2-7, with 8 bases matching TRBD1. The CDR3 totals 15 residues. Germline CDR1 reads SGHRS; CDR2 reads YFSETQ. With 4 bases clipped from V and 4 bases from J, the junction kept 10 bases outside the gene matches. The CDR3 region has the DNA TGCGCCAGCAGCCGAACCGGGACAGGCGTTTACGAGCAGTACTTC. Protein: CASSRTGTGVYEQYF. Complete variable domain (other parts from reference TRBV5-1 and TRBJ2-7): KAGVTQTPRYLIKTRGQQVTLSCSPISGHRSVSWYQQTPGQGLQFLFEYFSETQRNKGNFPGRFSGRQFSNSRSEMNVSTLELGDSALYLCASSRTGTGVYEQYFGPGTRLTVT.

The CDR3 here is CASSLVGYEQYF. The CDR3 region has the DNA TGTGCCAGCAGCTTGGTTGGGTACGAGCAGTACTTC. This chain joins TRBV5-6 and TRBJ2-7, with unresolved D. Germline V gene sequence: CDR1 SGHDT, CDR2 YYEEEE. V was shortened by 0 bases and J by 4 bases, with 5 bases between the two germline ends. The CDR3 covers 12 residues. Variable domain in full (rest from reference TRBV5-6 and TRBJ2-7): DAGVTQSPTHLIKTRGQQVTLRCSPKSGHDTVSWYQQALGQGPQFIFQYYEEEERQRGNFPDRFSGHQFPNYSSELNVNALLLGDSALYLCASSLVGYEQYFGPGTRLTVT.

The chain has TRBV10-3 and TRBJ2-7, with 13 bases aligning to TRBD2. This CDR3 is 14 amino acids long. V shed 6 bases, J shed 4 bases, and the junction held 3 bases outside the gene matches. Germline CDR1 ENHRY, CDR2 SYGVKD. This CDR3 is CAIRGGLAGYEQYF. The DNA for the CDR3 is TGTGCCATCAGGGGGGGACTAGCGGGGTACGAGCAGTACTTC.

CDR3 nucleotide sequence: TGTGCCAGCGCTGAGCATAATGAGCAGTTCTTC. Translating gives CASAEHNEQFF. The rearrangement links TRBV4-2 to TRBJ2-1; D is undetermined. V lost 8 bases to trimming and J lost 7 bases, with 9 bases between them. The CDR3 length is 11 residues. Germline V gene lookup returns CDR1 LGHNA and CDR2 YNFKEQ.

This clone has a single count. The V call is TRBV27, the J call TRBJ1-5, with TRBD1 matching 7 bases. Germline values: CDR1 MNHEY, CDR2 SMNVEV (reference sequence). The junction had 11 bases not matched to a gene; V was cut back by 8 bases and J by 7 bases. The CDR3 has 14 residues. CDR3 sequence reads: CASSKRGLGQPQHF. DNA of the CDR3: TGTGCCAGCTCCAAAAGGGGGCTGGGGCAGCCCCAGCATTTT.

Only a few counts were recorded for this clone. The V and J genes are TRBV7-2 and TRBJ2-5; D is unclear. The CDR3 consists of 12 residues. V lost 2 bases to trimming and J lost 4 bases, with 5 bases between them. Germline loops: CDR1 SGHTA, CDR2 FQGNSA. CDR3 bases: TGTGCCAGCAGCTTAATCATAGAGACCCAGTACTTC. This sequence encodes CASSLIIETQYF.

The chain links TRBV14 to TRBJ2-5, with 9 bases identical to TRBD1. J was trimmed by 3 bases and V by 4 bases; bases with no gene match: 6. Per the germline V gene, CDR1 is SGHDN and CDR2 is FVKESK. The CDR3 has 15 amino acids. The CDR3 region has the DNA TGTGCCAGCAGCCCGCTAGGACAGGGGAAAGAGACCCAGTACTTC. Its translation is CASSPLGQGKETQYF.

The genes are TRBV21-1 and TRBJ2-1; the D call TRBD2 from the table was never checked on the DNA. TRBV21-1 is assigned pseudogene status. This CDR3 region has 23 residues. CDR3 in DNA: TGTGCCAGCAGCAAACTCCACACGAAAGGACTAGCGGGAGGCCGACGAAGATACAATGAGCAGTTCTTC. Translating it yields CASSKLHTKGLAGGRRRYNEQFF.

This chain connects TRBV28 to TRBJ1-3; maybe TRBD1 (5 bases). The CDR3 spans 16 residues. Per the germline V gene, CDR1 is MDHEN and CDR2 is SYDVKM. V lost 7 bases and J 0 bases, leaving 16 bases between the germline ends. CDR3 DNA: TGTGCCAGCACCGCCGCGGGGCTGACCTCTGGAAACACCATATATTTT. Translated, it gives CASTAAGLTSGNTIYF. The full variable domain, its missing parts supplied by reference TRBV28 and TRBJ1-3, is DVKVTQSSRYLVKRTGEKVFLECVQDMDHENMFWYRQDPGLGLRLIYFSYDVKMKEKGDIPEGYSVSREKKERFSLILESASTNQTSMYLCASTAAGLTSGNTIYFGEGSWLTVV.